Listed here are 12 T cell receptor beta chains from one sample, sequenced in a study of vaccination effects on CD4 cells after COVID-19. Sequencing was preceded by expansion of antigen-specific CD4+ T cells with viral peptide pools in the ViraFEST assay. After less than 11 days in culture, the CD4+ T cells were isolated. The person's infection with SARS-CoV-2, confirmed by PCR, took place between March and December 2020. Profiling relied on immunoSEQ multiplex PCR, and the TCRdb table lists in-frame clones only, not all of them. The data contain fewer than 25,000 clones, around 74% of them singletons. Antigens for these TCRs are unknown. Source: CD4+ T cells from PBMCs cultured with a peptide pool, taken before COVID-19 vaccination. The source of these receptors is a human donor who had a prior SARS-CoV-2 infection.

This clone has only one observation. V is TRBV6-1 and J is TRBJ2-2; D call uncertain. This CDR3 has 12 amino acids. The V and J ends lost 1 base and 9 bases respectively, with 6 bases between them. From germline, CDR1 is MNHNS and CDR2 SASEGT. CDR3 region: CASSEVYRELFF. The CDR3 coding sequence is TGTGCCAGCAGTGAAGTGTACAGGGAGCTGTTTTTT.

V and J are TRBV5-5 and TRBJ1-1; perhaps TRBD1 as D (5 bases). Germline CDR1 and CDR2: SGHKS and YYEKEE (reference sequence). The CDR3 runs 12 residues. V was cut by 2 bases and J by 11 bases, with 13 bases left in between. CDR3 region: CASSLTGGRAFF. The DNA for the CDR3 is TGTGCCAGCAGCTTAACCGGGGGAAGGGCTTTCTTT.

V gene TRBV30 combines with J gene TRBJ2-7, with D perhaps matching TRBD1 (5 bases). Germline-derived CDR1 and CDR2 are GTSNPN and SVGIG (reference sequence). V lost 0 bases to trimming and J lost 9 bases, with 12 bases between them. The CDR3 contains 12 residues. CDR3 sequence reads: CAWSVSSRVQYF. CDR3 nucleotides: TGTGCCTGGAGTGTAAGTTCCAGGGTGCAGTACTTC.

This clone has a single count. J is TRBJ1-1 and V is TRBV5-1; no clear D. CDR1 is SGHRS and CDR2 is YFSETQ in the germline V gene. The CDR3 contains 16 residues. V was shortened by 0 bases and J by 4 bases, with 16 bases between the two germline ends. CDR3 nucleotide sequence: TGCGCCAGCAGCTTGGGGGGAAGTGGGCTTGGCACTGAAGCTTTCTTT. This sequence encodes CASSLGGSGLGTEAFF.

The chain combines TRBV12-5 with TRBJ2-7; D is unresolved. Germline values: CDR1 LGHNT, CDR2 FRNRAP. Trimming stripped 6 bases from V and 6 bases from J, with 9 bases between. The CDR3 runs to 11 residues. This chain's CDR3 is CASGQYAEQYF. The DNA for the CDR3 is TGTGCTAGTGGCCAGTACGCCGAGCAGTACTTC.

The rearrangement links TRBV11-2 to TRBJ1-5; D is undetermined. Germline V CDR1 and CDR2: SGHAT, FQNNGV. This CDR3 comprises 12 residues. V dropped 2 bases and J dropped 9 bases, with 8 bases sitting between them. The CDR3 bases are TGTGCCAGCAGCTTATACTCGGGGCCCCAGCATTTT. Encoded protein: CASSLYSGPQHF.

The chain has TRBV5-6 and TRBJ2-1; 11 bases are shared with TRBD2. Germline trimming cut 0 bases from V and 4 bases from J; bases unmatched to any gene: 3. The germline gives CDR1 SGHDT, CDR2 YYEEEE. The CDR3 consists of 16 residues. The CDR3 loop is CASSLGLAGSYNEQFF. CDR3 coding DNA: TGTGCCAGCAGCTTGGGACTAGCGGGGTCATACAATGAGCAGTTCTTC.

The rearrangement links TRBV7-2 to TRBJ2-3, with 7 bases fitting TRBD2. The junction had 9 bases not matched to a gene; V was cut back by 3 bases and J by 6 bases. Germline V gene lookup returns CDR1 SGHTA and CDR2 FQGNSA. CDR3 length: 15 amino acids. CDR3: CASSFYSAGEDTQYF. The DNA for the CDR3 is TGTGCCAGCAGCTTCTACTCGGCGGGAGAGGATACGCAGTATTTT.

The V gene is TRBV1, the J gene TRBJ1-3; whether TRBD1, the table's D call, matches the DNA was not checked. TRBV1 is a pseudogene segment. This CDR3 region has 17 residues. CDR3 sequence (DNA): TGCACCAGCAGCCAAATGGGAACAGGGGGTACGGGAAACACCATATATTTT. Translating it yields CTSSQMGTGGTGNTIYF.

The rearrangement links TRBV7-6 to TRBJ2-3, with TRBD2 matching over 7 bases. This CDR3 has 16 amino acids. Per germline, CDR1 SGHVS and CDR2 FNYEAQ. With V trimmed by 5 bases and J by 1 base, 9 bases remained unmatched. In nucleotides, the CDR3 is TGTGCCAGCAGCCGGGCGGCTAGCGGAGGCACAGATACGCAGTATTTT. Protein sequence: CASSRAASGGTDTQYF. The full variable domain, completed using reference TRBV7-6 and TRBJ2-3, is GAGVSQSPRYKVTKRGQDVALRCDPISGHVSLYWYRQALGQGPEFLTYFNYEAQQDKSGLPNDRFSAERPEGSISTLTIQRTEQRDSAMYRCASSRAASGGTDTQYFGPGTRLTVL.

The chain recombines TRBV19 with TRBJ1-2; D is unclear. CDR1 LNHDA and CDR2 SQIVND come from the germline V gene (reference sequence). The V and J ends lost 5 bases and 0 bases respectively, with 7 bases between them. This CDR3 has 13 residues. CDR3 bases: TGTGCCAGTAGTTGGCAGACTAACTATGGCTACACCTTC. Protein: CASSWQTNYGYTF.

The rearrangement joins TRBV21-1 to TRBJ1-4. TRBV21-1 is flagged as a pseudogene. The CDR3 is 15 residues long. The CDR3 nucleotides read TGTGCCAGCAGCAAGGGATCCAACCAACCTGAAAAACTGTTTTTT. Translation gives CASSKGSNQPEKLFF.